The 27 T cell receptor beta chains below were found in one sample sequenced in a study of cytomegalovirus exposure and HLA in healthy donors. The PCR was carried out with 60 Vbeta primers and 13 Jbeta primers. Produced via immunoSEQ multiplex PCR; TCRdb's table is partial and in-frame only. The table for this sample gives some 52,000 clones. The sample consisted of PBMCs. The receptors here all came from a woman between 55 and 75 years old in good health and CMV-seropositive.

The V and J genes are TRBV7-9 and TRBJ1-2; 8 nucleotides agree with TRBD1. This CDR3 region has 18 residues. Losses at the gene ends were 5 bases for V and 7 bases for J; bases not matched to a gene: 21. Germline V gives CDR1 SEHNR, CDR2 FQNEAQ (reference sequence). The DNA for the CDR3 is TGTGCCAGCAGCCCGAAGCGACAGGGGAGCCCCCAAGTTGGTGGCTACACCTTC. This encodes CASSPKRQGSPQVGGYTF.

V usage is TRBV7-9 and J usage is TRBJ2-7; D is unresolved. V lost 2 bases to trimming and J lost 0 bases, with 14 bases between them. The CDR3 loop spans 16 amino acids. The germline V gene encodes CDR1 SEHNR and CDR2 FQNEAQ (reference sequence). CDR3: CASSLKIGVSSYEQYF. In DNA, the CDR3 is TGTGCCAGCAGCTTAAAGATCGGAGTGAGCTCCTACGAGCAGTACTTC.

The chain employs TRBV6-5 and TRBJ1-2; 7 bases agree with TRBD1. The J segment lost 4 bases and the V segment lost 2 bases, leaving 7 bases of the junction unmatched. The CDR3 loop spans 15 amino acids. The germline V gene has CDR1 MNHEY and CDR2 SVGAGI. CDR3 sequence: CASSYRDSYFYGYTF. The CDR3 DNA reads TGTGCCAGCAGTTACCGGGACAGCTATTTCTATGGCTACACCTTC.

The rearrangement links TRBV18 to TRBJ1-1; 7 bases align to TRBD1. Germline V gene lookup returns CDR1 KGHSH and CDR2 LQKENI. J was trimmed by 0 bases and V by 3 bases; bases with no gene match: 4. CDR3 length equals 15 residues. For the CDR3, the DNA is TGTGCCAGCTCACCGGGACAGAGAATGAACACTGAAGCTTTCTTT. This sequence encodes CASSPGQRMNTEAFF.

This chain joins TRBV6-1 and TRBJ1-1, with D tentatively TRBD1 (5 bases). V lost 0 bases and J 6 bases, leaving 14 bases between the germline ends. Germline CDR1 reads MNHNS; CDR2 reads SASEGT. The length of the CDR3 is 15 residues. CDR3 nucleotide sequence: TGTGCCAGCAGTGAAGCGGGGGGGGTAAGGGCTGAAGCTTTCTTT. Its translation is CASSEAGGVRAEAFF.

This chain joins TRBV10-2 and TRBJ2-3; D might be TRBD1 (5 bases). The CDR3 loop spans 12 amino acids. Germline assignment: CDR1 WSHSY and CDR2 SAAADI. Trimming cost V 8 bases and J 4 bases, with 10 bases left between them. The CDR3 reads CASGHSPDTQYF. CDR3 DNA: TGCGCCAGCGGACACAGCCCAGATACGCAGTATTTT.

The genes are TRBV7-2 and TRBJ2-3; 14 nucleotides agree with TRBD2. This CDR3 contains 17 residues. Germline trimming cut 5 bases from V and 2 bases from J; bases unmatched to any gene: 6. Germline V lookup: CDR1 SGHTA, CDR2 FQGNSA. CDR3 amino acids: CASSLGLAGAYTDTQYF. In nucleotides, the CDR3 is TGTGCCAGCAGCCTGGGACTAGCGGGGGCCTACACAGATACGCAGTATTTT. Together with reference TRBV7-2 and TRBJ2-3, the CDR3 gives the full variable domain: GAGVSQSPSNKVTEKGKDVELRCDPISGHTALYWYRQSLGQGLEFLIYFQGNSAPDKSGLPSDRFSAERTGGSVSTLTIQRTQQEDSAVYLCASSLGLAGAYTDTQYFGPGTRLTVL.

Concerning this clone itself: The sample carries other DNA sequences with the same CDR3. The rearrangement links TRBV5-1 to TRBJ1-1; tentative D call: TRBD1 (5 bases). The germline V gene has CDR1 SGHRS and CDR2 YFSETQ. V lost 0 bases to trimming and J lost 0 bases, with 6 bases between them. This CDR3 has 14 residues. The CDR3 DNA sequence: TGCGCCAGCAGCTTGGACAGGATGAACACTGAAGCTTTCTTT. Protein sequence: CASSLDRMNTEAFF.

This chain links TRBV6-5 with TRBJ1-2; the D is unclear. V gave up 6 bases and J gave up 8 bases, with 10 bases separating them. CDR1 MNHEY and CDR2 SVGAGI come from the germline V gene. The CDR3 loop spans 11 amino acids. The CDR3 region has the DNA TGTGCCAGCAGCGCGGAATGGGGCTACACCTTC. Translation: CASSAEWGYTF.

The V call is TRBV9, the J call TRBJ2-1; D gene uncertain. V shed 4 bases and J shed 0 bases, with 8 bases lying between them. The germline V gene has CDR1 SGDLS and CDR2 YYNGEE. The CDR3 runs 14 residues. CDR3 nucleotide sequence: TGTGCCAGCAGCCTAGGAGCCTCCTACAATGAGCAGTTCTTC. This translates into CASSLGASYNEQFF.

The CDR3 loop reads CASSYDSGTGELFF. The CDR3 nucleotides are TGTGCCAGCAGTTATGACTCCGGCACCGGGGAGCTGTTTTTT. V usage is TRBV6-5 and J usage is TRBJ2-2; D is unclear. The V end lost 3 bases, the J end lost 4 bases, and 9 bases lay between the germline ends. CDR1 is MNHEY and CDR2 is SVGAGI in the germline V gene. The CDR3 is 14 amino acids.

V and J are TRBV5-1 and TRBJ2-1; 7 bases are shared with TRBD2. Germline CDR1 is SGHRS and CDR2 is YFSETQ. This CDR3 is built from 16 residues. Trimming cost V 3 bases and J 7 bases; bases outside gene matches: 13. The CDR3 spells CASSSPPGGGRNEQFF. CDR3 bases: TGCGCCAGCAGCTCCCCCCCGGGCGGGGGTCGGAATGAGCAGTTCTTC.

The rearrangement joins TRBV14 to TRBJ1-6; possibly TRBD1 for D (6 bases). Germline values: CDR1 SGHDN, CDR2 FVKESK. V was shortened by 3 bases and J by 10 bases, with 16 bases between the two germline ends. The CDR3 loop spans 15 amino acids. CDR3 sequence: CASSQQGGGGSPLHF. CDR3 coding DNA: TGTGCCAGCAGCCAGCAGGGAGGGGGTGGGTCACCCCTCCACTTT.

The chain recombines TRBV7-9 with TRBJ1-1; TRBD1 agrees at 7 bases. The CDR3 is made up of 16 amino acids. Germline assignment: CDR1 SEHNR and CDR2 FQNEAQ (reference sequence). Trimming took 5 bases from V and 4 from J; bases not matched to a gene: 13. The CDR3 DNA is TGTGCCAGCAGCCGAGGGGCAGGGGGAGGCGTCACTGAAGCTTTCTTT. Its protein is CASSRGAGGGVTEAFF.

The chain recombines TRBV7-2 with TRBJ2-7; D is perhaps TRBD1 (6 bases). This CDR3 contains 15 residues. Trimming shortened V by 5 bases and J by 2 bases, and 16 bases separated the two germline ends. Germline V gene lookup returns CDR1 SGHTA and CDR2 FQGNSA. The CDR3 reads CASSPDRTRAYEQYF. The CDR3 DNA follows: TGTGCCAGCAGCCCCGACAGGACGAGAGCCTACGAGCAGTACTTC.

Worth noting for this clone: Germline is not matched at one junction end, which may reflect a read error. The chain couples TRBV7-7 to TRBJ1-1; unclear D gene. Looked up from germline, CDR1 is SSHAT and CDR2 is FNYEAQ (reference sequence). There are 13 residues in the CDR3. The CDR3 is CASSFSPNTEAFF. The DNA of the CDR3 is TGTGCTAGCAGCTTCTCCCCGAACACTGAAGCTTTCTTT.

The V gene is TRBV9, the J gene TRBJ2-4; possibly TRBD1 for D (5 bases). V lost 0 bases and J lost 6, with 7 bases in between. CDR1 is SGDLS, CDR2 YYNGEE, per germline. The CDR3 totals 13 residues. CDR3 sequence: CASSVGDRNIQYF. The CDR3 DNA sequence: TGTGCCAGCAGCGTAGGAGACAGAAACATTCAGTACTTC.

The chain is built from TRBV2 and TRBJ2-7; D may be TRBD2 (6 bases). V shed 7 bases and J shed 2 bases, with 12 bases lying between them. The CDR3 is made up of 13 amino acids. CDR1 SNHLY and CDR2 FYNNEI come from the germline V gene. The CDR3 sequence: CASNKDYAYEQYF. The DNA for the CDR3 is TGTGCCAGCAACAAGGACTACGCCTACGAGCAGTACTTC.

This chain links TRBV6-5 with TRBJ1-2; no firm D call. Germline assignment: CDR1 MNHEY and CDR2 SVGAGI. This CDR3 contains 13 residues. V was pared by 6 bases and J by 4 bases, with 12 bases between. CDR3 sequence reads: CASRTNALYGYTF. CDR3 bases: TGTGCCAGCAGAACAAACGCTCTCTATGGCTACACCTTC.

V is TRBV5-1 and J is TRBJ2-6; D is unclear. V was trimmed by 7 bases and J by 2 bases, leaving 7 bases between them. The CDR3 extends over 13 amino acids. Per the germline V gene, CDR1 is SGHRS and CDR2 is YFSETQ. The CDR3 DNA reads as TGCGCCAGCGGAGAAGCTGGGGCCAACGTCCTGACTTTC. Encoded protein: CASGEAGANVLTF.

The genes are TRBV7-9 and TRBJ2-6; 7 positions match TRBD1. Trimming removed 2 bases from V and 8 bases from J; junction bases left unmatched: 18. Germline CDR1 and CDR2: SEHNR and FQNEAQ (reference sequence). CDR3 size: 19 residues. Here the CDR3 reads CASSLSRVAPGQPPNVLTF. CDR3 DNA sequence: TGTGCCAGCAGCTTATCCCGCGTCGCGCCGGGACAGCCACCCAACGTCCTGACTTTC.

The chain is built from TRBV10-2 and TRBJ2-2; a possible D gene is TRBD2 (7 bases). The ends were cut back, 8 bases at V and 4 bases at J, with 17 bases in the middle. The CDR3 runs 15 residues. CDR1 is WSHSY, CDR2 SAAADI, per germline. Written as DNA, the CDR3 is TGCGCCAGCCCTTATCCGGGGGGCCGCACCGGGGAGCTGTTTTTT. It encodes CASPYPGGRTGELFF.

V usage is TRBV5-1 and J usage is TRBJ1-6, with 9 nucleotides matching TRBD1. Per germline, CDR1 SGHRS and CDR2 YFSETQ. The CDR3 length is 15 residues. Losses at the gene ends were 1 base for V and 7 bases for J; bases not matched to a gene: 3. The CDR3 reads CASSLRTGANSPLHF. CDR3 bases: TGCGCCAGCAGCTTGAGGACAGGGGCAAATTCACCCCTCCACTTT. The whole variable domain, filled in from reference TRBV5-1 and TRBJ1-6, reads KAGVTQTPRYLIKTRGQQVTLSCSPISGHRSVSWYQQTPGQGLQFLFEYFSETQRNKGNFPGRFSGRQFSNSRSEMNVSTLELGDSALYLCASSLRTGANSPLHFGNGTRLTVT.

This rearrangement joins TRBV29-1 to TRBJ1-4, with no clear D. Germline CDR1 SQVTM, CDR2 ANQGSEA. The CDR3 covers 12 residues. Trimming cost V 5 bases and J 8 bases, with 12 bases left between them. As DNA, the CDR3 is TGCAGCGTTATGAGTTCGGGGGAAAAACTGTTTTTT. Protein product: CSVMSSGEKLFF.

The chain recombines TRBV6-5 with TRBJ1-2; 9 bases map to TRBD1. The J segment lost 5 bases and the V segment lost 0 bases, leaving 7 bases of the junction unmatched. The CDR3 length is 16 residues. Germline V gives CDR1 MNHEY, CDR2 SVGAGI. The CDR3 nucleotides are TGTGCCAGCAGTTACTCCGCGGCGACAGGGGGATATGGCTACACCTTC. Its translation: CASSYSAATGGYGYTF.

Details on this clone: The junction shows a germline mismatch at one end, possibly a read error. This rearrangement joins TRBV6-5 to TRBJ2-7; possible D gene TRBD2, 5 bases. Per germline, CDR1 MNHEY and CDR2 SVGAGI. The CDR3 length is 14 residues. The CDR3 here is CASSYSSAGYERYF. CDR3 bases: TGTGCCAGCAGTTACTCCTCCGCGGGCTACGAGCGGTACTTC.

This chain uses TRBV28 with TRBJ2-3; D is unresolved. Germline-derived CDR1 and CDR2 are MDHEN and SYDVKM. The V and J ends lost 8 bases and 2 bases respectively, with 17 bases between them. The CDR3 consists of 15 residues. DNA of the CDR3: TGTGCCAGCGCGCCCCTGGGCCAGTTCACAGATACGCAGTATTTT. Protein: CASAPLGQFTDTQYF.